Listed here are 22 T cell receptor beta chains from one sample, sequenced in a study of blood T cell repertoires in COVID-19. Profiled with immunoSEQ multiplex PCR; TCRdb holds only in-frame clones, not every one. The sample lists roughly 100,000 clones; about 87% were seen once. Sequenced material: peripheral blood. The source is an elderly man with acute or convalescent COVID-19.

The V and J genes are TRBV18 and TRBJ2-1, with D perhaps matching TRBD1 (6 bases). Germline V gives CDR1 KGHSH, CDR2 LQKENI. The CDR3 has 16 residues. The ends were cut back, 2 bases at V and 7 bases at J, with 18 bases in the middle. Here the CDR3 reads CASSPFTGTQGNEQFF. The CDR3 DNA reads TGTGCCAGCTCACCATTCACCGGGACCCAGGGGAATGAGCAGTTCTTC.

This clone was picked up one time. This sequence joins TRBV27 and TRBJ1-1; 8 bases are shared with TRBD1. Trimming removed 6 bases from V and 1 base from J; junction bases left unmatched: 7. Germline V lookup: CDR1 MNHEY, CDR2 SMNVEV (reference sequence). This CDR3 spans 15 amino acids. This CDR3 reads CASRLLGTGNTEAFF. The CDR3 DNA reads TGTGCCAGCAGACTCCTCGGGACAGGGAACACTGAAGCTTTCTTT.

The V call is TRBV12-3 or TRBV12-4, the J call TRBJ2-7; D remains ambiguous. The V gene lost 4 bases and the J gene lost 9 bases, with 10 bases spanning the gap. This CDR3 is 11 amino acids long. In DNA form, the CDR3 reads TGTGCCAGCAGTTCGAGTATAGCGCAGTACTTC. Amino acids: CASSSSIAQYF.

This sequence joins TRBV18 and TRBJ1-5; 7 nucleotides match TRBD1. The CDR3 runs 15 residues. In germline, CDR1 is KGHSH, CDR2 LQKENI. V was pared by 2 bases and J by 0 bases, with 1 base of the junction left unmatched. Here the CDR3 DNA reads TGTGCCAGCTCACCAGGGACAGTTAGCAATCAGCCCCAGCATTTT. It specifies CASSPGTVSNQPQHF.

This chain links TRBV7-3 with TRBJ1-1, with 10 bases identical to TRBD1. Looked up from germline, CDR1 is SGHTA and CDR2 is FQGTGA. V shed 5 bases, J shed 7 bases, and the junction held 7 bases outside the gene matches. The CDR3 is 14 amino acids. This CDR3 reads CASSKTGGAGEAFF. Written as DNA, the CDR3 is TGTGCCAGCAGCAAGACAGGGGGCGCGGGTGAAGCTTTCTTT.

The chain recombines TRBV5-1 with TRBJ2-3, with a possible D match to TRBD1 (6 bases). This CDR3 is built from 14 residues. Between the trimmed V and J ends, which lost 0 bases and 5 bases, there was a span of 10 bases. Per germline, CDR1 SGHRS and CDR2 YFSETQ. CDR3 sequence (DNA): TGCGCCAGCAGCTTGGAGGACAGTGGAGATACGCAGTATTTT. This codes for CASSLEDSGDTQYF.

This clone was found once. The rearrangement uses TRBV5-4 and TRBJ2-5, with 7 bases lining up with TRBD2. The CDR3 is 13 amino acids. Germline CDR1 reads SGHNT; CDR2 reads YYREEE (reference sequence). V gave up 6 bases and J gave up 4 bases; unmatched junction bases: 6. The CDR3 DNA reads TGTGCCAGCACCCTGGGCGGGGGAGAGACCCAGTACTTC. Amino acids: CASTLGGGETQYF.

The rearrangement uses TRBV7-9 and TRBJ2-5; tentative D call: TRBD2 (5 bases). This CDR3 has 15 residues. CDR1 SEHNR and CDR2 FQNEAQ come from the germline V gene (reference sequence). The V end lost 3 bases, the J end lost 3 bases, and 14 bases lay between the germline ends. CDR3 DNA: TGTGCCAGCAGCTTGGGGAGCCCCCTAGAAGAGACCCAGTACTTC. Amino acid sequence: CASSLGSPLEETQYF.

This clone has more than one count but fewer than ten. The J gene is TRBJ1-1, the V gene TRBV6-1; D is unresolved. CDR1 is MNHNS and CDR2 is SASEGT in the germline V gene. This CDR3 comprises 11 residues. Trimming shortened V by 3 bases and J by 8 bases, and 7 bases separated the two germline ends. The CDR3 is CASSDRFEAFF. As DNA, the CDR3 is TGTGCCAGCAGTGACAGGTTCGAAGCTTTCTTT.

The CDR3 region has the DNA TGTGCCAGCAGTTTGGTGCAGGGTTGGCCTCAGCCCCAGCATTTT. This encodes CASSLVQGWPQPQHF. This chain links TRBV27 with TRBJ1-5; TRBD1 might be the D (5 bases). The ends were cut back, 3 bases at V and 6 bases at J, with 15 bases in the middle. Germline CDR1 is MNHEY and CDR2 is SMNVEV (reference sequence). This CDR3 spans 15 amino acids.

V is TRBV20-1 and J is TRBJ2-5; D may be TRBD1 (7 bases). Trimming took 3 bases from V and 5 from J, leaving 28 bases between them. Germline loops: CDR1 DFQATT, CDR2 SNEGSKA (reference sequence). The CDR3 has 18 residues. CDR3 region: CSASIQFASSSGGETQYF. CDR3 nucleotide sequence: TGCAGTGCTAGTATCCAATTCGCTAGCAGTTCAGGGGGGGAGACCCAGTACTTC.

The V gene is TRBV30, the J gene TRBJ2-6; 9 nucleotides agree with TRBD1. The CDR3 length is 17 residues. Looked up from germline, CDR1 is GTSNPN and CDR2 is SVGIG (reference sequence). V dropped 4 bases and J dropped 0; count of bases not matched to a gene: 7. The CDR3 DNA follows: TGTGCCTGGATCCCGGGACAGGGAATCTCTGGGGCCAACGTCCTGACTTTC. This translates into CAWIPGQGISGANVLTF. Supplemented by reference TRBV30 and TRBJ2-6, the full variable domain reads SQTIHQWPATLVQPVGSPLSLECTVEGTSNPNLYWYRQAAGRGLQLLFYSVGIGQISSEVPQNLSASRPQDRQFILSSKKLLLSDSGFYLCAWIPGQGISGANVLTFGAGSRLTVL.

The J gene is TRBJ1-1, the V gene TRBV30; D perhaps matches TRBD1 (5 bases). V dropped 2 bases and J dropped 11 bases, with 12 bases sitting between them. Germline-derived CDR1 and CDR2 are GTSNPN and SVGIG (reference sequence). This CDR3 comprises 11 residues. The DNA for the CDR3 is TGTGCCTGGAGTCGAGGGGAGGGGGCTTTCTTT. Translated: CAWSRGEGAFF.

J is TRBJ2-1 and V is TRBV29-1; maybe TRBD1 (6 bases). Between the trimmed V and J ends, which lost 4 bases and 7 bases, there was a span of 20 bases. CDR1 and CDR2 (germline): SQVTM, ANQGSEA. CDR3 size: 15 residues. DNA for the CDR3: TGCAGCGTTGGATCCGGGACACTTAGGGTGAATGAGCAGTTCTTC. Translating it yields CSVGSGTLRVNEQFF.

The chain combines TRBV28 with TRBJ1-4, with 10 nucleotides matching TRBD1. This CDR3 comprises 16 residues. Germline-derived CDR1 and CDR2 are MDHEN and SYDVKM. V lost 3 bases, J lost 3 bases, and 4 bases stayed unmatched. The CDR3 region has the DNA TGTGCCAGCAGTTTGGACAGGGGGATCGCTAATGAAAAACTGTTTTTT. This translates into CASSLDRGIANEKLFF.

The J gene is TRBJ2-3, the V gene TRBV5-1; 7 positions match TRBD1. The length of the CDR3 is 15 residues. With 9 bases clipped from V and 1 base from J, the junction kept 11 bases outside the gene matches. Germline CDR1 and CDR2: SGHRS and YFSETQ. CDR3 protein: CANRHRDSGTDTQYF. CDR3 coding DNA: TGCGCCAACCGACACCGGGACAGCGGCACAGATACGCAGTATTTT. The whole variable domain, filled in from reference TRBV5-1 and TRBJ2-3, reads KAGVTQTPRYLIKTRGQQVTLSCSPISGHRSVSWYQQTPGQGLQFLFEYFSETQRNKGNFPGRFSGRQFSNSRSEMNVSTLELGDSALYLCANRHRDSGTDTQYFGPGTRLTVL.

Of note for this clone: This sample also contains other DNA sequences that code for the same CDR3. The V gene is TRBV6-5, the J gene TRBJ2-7, with TRBD1 matching 10 bases. V was pared by 2 bases and J by 4 bases, with 2 bases of the junction left unmatched. CDR3 length: 14 amino acids. Germline V CDR1 and CDR2: MNHEY, SVGAGI. CDR3 region: CASSYRDRGYEQYF. CDR3 coding DNA: TGTGCCAGCAGTTACCGGGACAGGGGTTACGAGCAGTACTTC.

The rearrangement uses TRBV18 and TRBJ1-6; TRBD1 might be the D (5 bases). V shed 0 bases and J shed 7 bases, with 13 bases lying between them. This CDR3 region has 16 residues. From germline, CDR1 is KGHSH and CDR2 LQKENI. CDR3 in amino acids: CASSPPRPGVNSPLHF. Here the CDR3 DNA reads TGTGCCAGCTCACCACCCCGTCCGGGGGTGAATTCACCCCTCCACTTT.

This clone appeared once. This chain joins TRBV27 and TRBJ1-5; a possible D gene is TRBD1 (5 bases). The CDR3 loop spans 14 amino acids. Trimming left V 10 bases short and J 1 base short, with 14 bases between. CDR1 MNHEY and CDR2 SMNVEV come from the germline V gene (reference sequence). CDR3 loop: CAICLSGSNQPQHF. The DNA of the CDR3 is TGTGCCATCTGCCTCTCAGGGAGCAATCAGCCCCAGCATTTT.

The rearrangement joins TRBV10-3 to TRBJ1-5; the D gene is possibly TRBD1 (5 bases). This CDR3 has 12 amino acids. CDR1 ENHRY and CDR2 SYGVKD come from the germline V gene. V was trimmed by 9 bases and J by 6 bases, leaving 12 bases between them. The CDR3 sequence is CAIWGGSQPQHF. For the CDR3, the DNA is TGTGCCATTTGGGGGGGGAGTCAGCCCCAGCATTTT.

Written as DNA, the CDR3 is TGTGCCAGCAGCCTCAAAGCGGGAGGCGACAATGAGCAGTTCTTC. Encoded protein: CASSLKAGGDNEQFF. The chain couples TRBV7-2 to TRBJ2-1; 9 bases match TRBD2. The CDR3 runs to 15 residues. Germline loops: CDR1 SGHTA, CDR2 FQGNSA. After removal of 5 bases from V and 5 bases from J, the junction contained 7 bases not matched to a gene.

The chain joins TRBV7-5 to TRBJ2-7; TRBD1 was called by the table and not checked on the DNA. TRBV7-5 corresponds to a pseudogene. The CDR3 length is 14 residues. CDR3 loop: CVRSPRGVRNKKDF. CDR3 DNA: TGTGTCAGAAGCCCCAGGGGAGTCCGAAATAAAAAGGACTTC.